One and the same sample provided the 13 T cell receptor beta chains below, sequenced in a study of vaccination and CD4 T cells after COVID-19. Antigens of these TCRs are unknown. Treatment denoted: approximately 10-day PBMC culture with coronavirus spike peptide pools or control peptides (ViraFEST assay). The Oncomine TCR Beta short-read assay was applied to DNA of cultured CD4+ T cells. TCRdb re-analysed the PCR reads in MiXCR, keeping a single row per CDR3 protein. The sample includes about 20,000 distinct CDR3 sequences, 42% seen only once; the top ten take approximately 26%. The sample consisted of CD4+ T cells from blood, cultured in vitro, taken before SARS-CoV-2 vaccination. These receptors originate from a human donor who received a COVID-19 vaccine.

CDR3 bases: TGCGCCAGCAGCCAACAAGGGGGCCTTGAAAAACTGTTTTTT. This codes for CASSQQGGLEKLFF. This rearrangement joins TRBV4-1 to TRBJ1-4; 7 bases fit TRBD1. This CDR3 is built from 14 residues. Germline V gene data show CDR1 as MGHRA and CDR2 as YSYEKL. V lost 2 bases to trimming and J lost 7 bases; unmatched junction nucleotides: 4.

The chain links TRBV20-1 to TRBJ1-5, with TRBD1 as a possible D gene (6 bases). CDR3 length: 16 amino acids. V was pared by 3 bases and J by 0 bases, with 15 bases between. The germline V gene has CDR1 DFQATT and CDR2 SNEGSKA (reference sequence). The CDR3 DNA reads as TGCAGTGCTAGGGGGAGGACAGAATATAGCAATCAGCCCCAGCATTTT. Translating gives CSARGRTEYSNQPQHF.

The chain uses TRBV20-1 and TRBJ2-5; 8 positions match TRBD2. The CDR3 runs 16 residues. V shed 2 bases, J shed 5 bases, and the junction held 13 bases outside the gene matches. CDR1 is DFQATT, CDR2 SNEGSKA, per germline (reference sequence). The CDR3 sequence is CSARPPGGPPGETQYF. The CDR3 DNA reads as TGCAGTGCTAGACCCCCGGGGGGGCCACCGGGGGAGACCCAGTACTTC.

The chain uses TRBV6-1 and TRBJ1-5; D gene unclear. Germline lookup yields CDR1 MNHNS and CDR2 SASEGT. Trimming left V 4 bases short and J 7 bases short, with 11 bases between. This CDR3 contains 13 residues. The CDR3 nucleotides read TGTGCCAGCAGTGGCACCCTAGGACAGCCCCAGCATTTT. Its protein product is CASSGTLGQPQHF.

This clonotype showed up just a few times. The J gene is TRBJ1-5, the V gene TRBV19; possibly TRBD1 for D (5 bases). The length of the CDR3 is 14 residues. CDR1 is LNHDA and CDR2 is SQIVND in the germline V gene (reference sequence). V was pared by 5 bases and J by 4 bases, with 12 bases between. CDR3 sequence (DNA): TGTGCCAGTAGTTTAATTTCAGGGAATCAGCCCCAGCATTTT. Amino acids: CASSLISGNQPQHF.

This chain joins TRBV5-1 and TRBJ2-2; maybe TRBD1 (6 bases). Germline CDR1 is SGHRS and CDR2 is YFSETQ. The CDR3 spans 15 residues. V was pared by 0 bases and J by 6 bases, with 12 bases between. The CDR3 DNA reads TGCGCCAGCAGCTTGGCTGGGGGCAGTGCCGGGGAGCTGTTTTTT. Translation gives CASSLAGGSAGELFF.

This chain links TRBV27 with TRBJ2-5, with 7 bases that match TRBD2. V was clipped by 5 bases and J by 9 bases; unmatched bases: 18. The CDR3 loop spans 16 amino acids. Germline V lookup: CDR1 MNHEY, CDR2 SMNVEV (reference sequence). The CDR3 bases are TGTGCCAGCAGTCACGCGGCTAGCGGAATAAAGAAGGCCCAGTACTTC. Protein: CASSHAASGIKKAQYF.

V is TRBV7-2 and J is TRBJ2-1; no clear D gene. Deletions cut 4 bases from V and 3 bases from J, with 28 bases between. Germline V gene data show CDR1 as SGHTA and CDR2 as FQGNSA. The CDR3 runs 20 residues. In DNA form, the CDR3 reads TGTGCCAGCAGCTCCATTTTTACGACGAGGTGGGCCGGACGCTACAATGAGCAGTTCTTC. It codes for CASSSIFTTRWAGRYNEQFF. The complete variable domain, with remaining parts taken from reference TRBV7-2 and TRBJ2-1, reads GAGVSQSPSNKVTEKGKDVELRCDPISGHTALYWYRQSLGQGLEFLIYFQGNSAPDKSGLPSDRFSAERTGGSVSTLTIQRTQQEDSAVYLCASSSIFTTRWAGRYNEQFFGPGTRLTVL.

The J gene is TRBJ1-2, the V gene TRBV9; 7 bases align to TRBD1. The germline V gene encodes CDR1 SGDLS and CDR2 YYNGEE. V lost 3 bases and J lost 3; bases outside the gene matches: 8. The CDR3 has 15 amino acids. Written as DNA, the CDR3 is TGTGCCAGCAGCGACCACGGGACAGTAGACTATGGCTACACCTTC. Amino acid sequence: CASSDHGTVDYGYTF.

This chain connects TRBV19 to TRBJ1-5; 9 bases agree with TRBD1. This CDR3 has 16 residues. The V and J ends lost 3 bases and 3 bases, in that order; junction bases with no gene match: 6. Germline assignment: CDR1 LNHDA and CDR2 SQIVND (reference sequence). CDR3 DNA sequence: TGTGCCAGTAGTATCACGGACAGGGGATTCAATCAGCCCCAGCATTTT. As protein: CASSITDRGFNQPQHF. The complete variable domain, with remaining parts taken from reference TRBV19 and TRBJ1-5, reads DGGITQSPKYLFRKEGQNVTLSCEQNLNHDAMYWYRQDPGQGLRLIYYSQIVNDFQKGDIAEGYSVSREKKESFPLTVTSAQKNPTAFYLCASSITDRGFNQPQHFGDGTRLSIL.

The rearrangement uses TRBV7-9 and TRBJ1-3; D is unresolved. The V gene lost 5 bases and the J gene lost 4 bases, with 15 bases spanning the gap. Looked up from germline, CDR1 is SEHNR and CDR2 is FQNEAQ (reference sequence). The CDR3 contains 15 residues. The CDR3 DNA reads TGTGCCAGCAGCCCGCCCTTTAGACAAGGAAACACCATATATTTT. Its protein product is CASSPPFRQGNTIYF.

The V and J genes are TRBV6-5 and TRBJ1-4; no reliable D call. Trimming stripped 3 bases from V and 3 bases from J, with 11 bases between. This CDR3 comprises 15 residues. Looked up from germline, CDR1 is MNHEY and CDR2 is SVGAGI. DNA for the CDR3: TGTGCCAGCAGTTATAGCGGGCTGGCTAATGAAAAACTGTTTTTT. Protein: CASSYSGLANEKLFF.

The table lists this clonotype with a count of one. This rearrangement joins TRBV2 to TRBJ1-4, with a weak D call TRBD1 (5 bases). Germline loops: CDR1 SNHLY, CDR2 FYNNEI. The V end lost 11 bases, the J end lost 6 bases, and 16 bases lay between the germline ends. The CDR3 extends over 13 amino acids. As DNA, the CDR3 is TGTGCCGCCGGGGGGGATTCGGATGAAAAACTGTTTTTT. Translation: CAAGGDSDEKLFF.